Presented here are 21 T cell receptor beta chains from one specimen sequenced in a study of T cell repertoires in cytomegalovirus infection (dated 2019 in TCRdb). Sequencer: Illumina HiSeq 1500. The public sequencing data were trimmed at Q25 with fastp and processed into clonotypes with MiXCR by TCRdb, which kept only in-frame beta chains. A single entry per CDR3 protein holds the most common genes and DNA from its merged rows. The sample table shows 150,000 to 200,000 distinct CDR3 sequences, and more than 9% are seen once. The ten largest clones take up roughly 5% of the sample. The material sequenced was PBMCs. The origin of the receptors is a human donor in good health (CMV status not recorded). Some clones in this sample may be carry-over from other donors' samples.

This clonotype was counted between two and nine times. The chain uses TRBV20-1 and TRBJ2-1, with 7 bases matching TRBD2. The length of the CDR3 is 15 residues. J gave up 6 bases and V 3 bases, and 11 bases lay outside the gene matches. Germline lookup yields CDR1 DFQATT and CDR2 SNEGSKA (reference sequence). CDR3 sequence: CSASEQRDLPNEQFF. The CDR3 DNA reads TGCAGTGCTAGTGAGCAGCGGGATCTCCCCAATGAGCAGTTCTTC.

This rearrangement joins TRBV6-2 or TRBV6-3 to TRBJ2-2, with D uncertain. V lost 6 bases to trimming and J lost 7 bases, with 9 bases between them. The CDR3 totals 12 residues. CDR1 is MNHEY and CDR2 is SVGEGT in the germline V gene. The CDR3 DNA is TGTGCCAGCAGACGACTCGACGGGGAGCTGTTTTTT. The encoded protein is CASRRLDGELFF.

The gene calls are TRBV28 and TRBJ2-7; TRBD2 might be the D (6 bases). The germline V and J ends were trimmed by 7 bases and 1 base, with 14 bases remaining between them. CDR3 length equals 14 residues. Germline assignment: CDR1 MDHEN and CDR2 SYDVKM. The CDR3 sequence is CASITQGGSYEQYF. The CDR3 nucleotides are TGTGCCAGCATAACTCAGGGAGGTTCCTACGAGCAGTACTTC. Full variable domain (outside the CDR3, taken from reference TRBV28 and TRBJ2-7): DVKVTQSSRYLVKRTGEKVFLECVQDMDHENMFWYRQDPGLGLRLIYFSYDVKMKEKGDIPEGYSVSREKKERFSLILESASTNQTSMYLCASITQGGSYEQYFGPGTRLTVT.

This clonotype was picked up many times. The CDR3 loop reads CASSLSTGGEQYF. The CDR3 nucleotides read TGTGCCAGCAGCTTGTCCACTGGGGGGGAGCAGTACTTC. The J gene is TRBJ2-7, the V gene TRBV7-2; perhaps TRBD2 as D (6 bases). CDR1 and CDR2 from the germline V gene are SGHTA and FQGNSA. This CDR3 is 13 amino acids long. Between the trimmed V and J ends, which lost 3 bases and 7 bases, there was a span of 13 bases.

V gene TRBV12-3 or TRBV12-4 combines with J gene TRBJ2-1, with 7 bases aligning to TRBD1. This CDR3 contains 15 residues. Trimming at V came to 5 bases and at J to 5 bases, leaving 9 bases not matched to a gene. DNA of the CDR3: TGTGCCAGCAGTCCTAGGGGGACAGTGAACAATGAGCAGTTCTTC. It codes for CASSPRGTVNNEQFF.

This chain links TRBV29-1 with TRBJ2-1, with TRBD2 identical over 12 bases. Germline V gene lookup returns CDR1 SQVTM and CDR2 ANQGSEA. The CDR3 has 11 residues. Trimming took 7 bases from V and 9 from J; bases not matched to a gene: 1. CDR3 residues: CSAGLAGEQFF. The CDR3, as DNA: TGCAGCGCGGGACTAGCGGGTGAGCAGTTCTTC.

The chain links TRBV12-3 or TRBV12-4 to TRBJ2-7; 10 bases are a match to TRBD2. CDR3 length: 15 amino acids. Losses at the gene ends were 1 base for V and 2 bases for J; bases not matched to a gene: 2. The CDR3 here is CASSLERGGPYEQYF. The CDR3 DNA follows: TGTGCCAGCAGTTTAGAGCGGGGGGGTCCCTACGAGCAGTACTTC.

This clonotype was picked up many times. V and J are TRBV28 and TRBJ1-5, with TRBD1 matching over 8 bases. The trim removed 2 bases at V and 4 bases at J, leaving 10 bases unmatched. The germline gives CDR1 MDHEN, CDR2 SYDVKM. This CDR3 has 17 amino acids. The CDR3 nucleotides read TGTGCCAGCAGTTTAGACAGGGGCGAAACGTTGAATCAGCCCCAGCATTTT. This translates into CASSLDRGETLNQPQHF. The whole variable domain, remainder taken from reference TRBV28 and TRBJ1-5, is DVKVTQSSRYLVKRTGEKVFLECVQDMDHENMFWYRQDPGLGLRLIYFSYDVKMKEKGDIPEGYSVSREKKERFSLILESASTNQTSMYLCASSLDRGETLNQPQHFGDGTRLSIL.

There are many counts of this clonotype. This chain connects TRBV7-2 to TRBJ2-7; 9 nucleotides match TRBD1. Germline V gene lookup returns CDR1 SGHTA and CDR2 FQGNSA. CDR3 size: 16 residues. J was trimmed by 0 bases and V by 5 bases; bases with no gene match: 8. CDR3 coding DNA: TGTGCCAGCAGCCTCAGGACAGGGGAAAGCTCCTACGAGCAGTACTTC. Amino acids: CASSLRTGESSYEQYF.

This clonotype was observed many times. The rearrangement uses TRBV7-6 and TRBJ1-6; D may be TRBD1 (6 bases). CDR1 is SGHVS, CDR2 FNYEAQ, per germline. With 1 base removed from V and 12 bases from J, the gap between germline ends came to 10 bases. This CDR3 is built from 13 residues. In nucleotides, the CDR3 is TGTGCCAGCAGCTTAGATCCAGGGGAACCCCTCCACTTT. It yields the protein CASSLDPGEPLHF.

This clonotype was detected a few times. The chain combines TRBV5-1 with TRBJ1-1; D may be TRBD1 (5 bases). Per germline, CDR1 SGHRS and CDR2 YFSETQ. The CDR3 runs to 14 residues. Trimming removed 0 bases from V and 3 bases from J, with 9 bases in between. The CDR3 coding sequence is TGCGCCAGCAGCTTGGGCAGGGATCACACTGAAGCTTTCTTT. Residues: CASSLGRDHTEAFF.

The DNA of the CDR3 is TGCAGCGTTGAAGGGGCAGGGGGCATATCCTACAATGAGCAGTTCTTC. It translates to CSVEGAGGISYNEQFF. The chain couples TRBV29-1 to TRBJ2-1; TRBD1 aligns across 8 bases. V shed 1 base, J shed 1 base, and the junction held 6 bases outside the gene matches. Germline-derived CDR1 and CDR2 are SQVTM and ANQGSEA. The CDR3 is 16 amino acids.

There are a few counts of this clonotype. The chain employs TRBV6-2 or TRBV6-3 and TRBJ2-1; 7 bases fit TRBD2. V gave up 5 bases and J gave up 3 bases; unmatched junction bases: 7. Germline V gene lookup returns CDR1 MNHEY and CDR2 SVGEGT. CDR3 length: 15 amino acids. This CDR3 reads CASSGAGVGYNEQFF. The CDR3 region has the DNA TGTGCCAGCAGTGGTGCGGGAGTTGGCTACAATGAGCAGTTCTTC.

There are many counts of this clonotype. This chain joins TRBV7-2 and TRBJ2-5; D call uncertain. Looked up from germline, CDR1 is SGHTA and CDR2 is FQGNSA. The length of the CDR3 is 15 residues. The V and J ends lost 1 base and 2 bases respectively, with 11 bases between them. CDR3 residues: CASSLDGRQQETQYF. The CDR3 nucleotides read TGTGCCAGCAGCTTAGACGGACGCCAACAAGAGACCCAGTACTTC.

The V call is TRBV20-1, the J call TRBJ2-1; D is possibly TRBD2 (5 bases). Germline V gene sequence: CDR1 DFQATT, CDR2 SNEGSKA (reference sequence). This CDR3 has 15 residues. The V end lost 2 bases, the J end lost 2 bases, and 13 bases lay between the germline ends. The CDR3: CSARPPGRTYNEQFF. The CDR3 DNA sequence: TGCAGTGCTAGACCCCCGGGAAGAACCTACAATGAGCAGTTCTTC.

The sample holds a few counts of this clonotype. The rearrangement links TRBV7-2 to TRBJ2-4, with D possibly TRBD2 on 6 matching bases. There are 16 residues in the CDR3. Trimming stripped 1 base from V and 1 base from J, with 11 bases between. Germline-derived CDR1 and CDR2 are SGHTA and FQGNSA. This CDR3 is CASSLELATAKNIQYF. CDR3 in DNA: TGTGCCAGCAGCTTAGAGCTAGCGACGGCCAAAAACATTCAGTACTTC.

This clonotype was detected many times. CDR3 sequence: CASSLGTSVNEQFF. The CDR3 DNA follows: TGTGCCAGCAGCTTGGGGACTAGCGTCAATGAGCAGTTCTTC. The V call is TRBV7-9, the J call TRBJ2-1, with TRBD2 matching 10 bases. The CDR3 covers 14 residues. CDR1 is SEHNR and CDR2 is FQNEAQ in the germline V gene (reference sequence). The V segment lost 3 bases and the J segment 6 bases; nucleotides outside the gene matches: 2.

This clonotype was picked up a small number of times. This chain links TRBV20-1 with TRBJ1-2; TRBD1 aligns across 8 bases. The CDR3 totals 13 residues. Unmatched junction bases numbered 3, after V lost 5 bases and J lost 1 base. Germline V CDR1 and CDR2: DFQATT, SNEGSKA (reference sequence). In DNA form, the CDR3 reads TGCAGTGCTGACAGGGGTTTTAACTATGGCTACACCTTC. Translation gives CSADRGFNYGYTF.

The V call is TRBV9, the J call TRBJ2-7; D call uncertain. The CDR3 has 16 residues. Germline assignment: CDR1 SGDLS and CDR2 YYNGEE. The V end was cut by 0 bases, the J end by 0 bases, with 13 bases between. This CDR3 reads CASSVDGQSHSYEQYF. The CDR3 DNA sequence: TGTGCCAGCAGCGTAGACGGGCAGTCCCACTCCTACGAGCAGTACTTC.

This clonotype was counted many times. An end of the junction differs from the germline gene, which may be a read error. The chain joins TRBV28 to TRBJ2-5; the match to TRBD1 covers 8 bases. The CDR3 is made up of 14 amino acids. The germline V gene encodes CDR1 MDHEN and CDR2 SYDVKM. CDR3 loop: CASSMDRVAPLVFF. For the CDR3, the DNA is TGTGCCAGCAGCATGGACAGGGTGGCGCCCCTAGTATTTTTC. The full variable domain, rest sourced from reference TRBV28 and TRBJ2-5, is DVKVTQSSRYLVKRTGEKVFLECVQDMDHENMFWYRQDPGLGLRLIYFSYDVKMKEKGDIPEGYSVSREKKERFSLILESASTNQTSMYLCASSMDRVAPLVFFGPGTRLLVL.

This clonotype showed up many times. This sequence joins TRBV7-2 and TRBJ1-1; 8 bases are shared with TRBD1. V shed 5 bases, J shed 6 bases, and the junction held 23 bases outside the gene matches. The CDR3 spans 19 residues. Germline CDR1 reads SGHTA; CDR2 reads FQGNSA. This CDR3 is CASSGLGPGTGGRGAEAFF. DNA for the CDR3: TGTGCCAGCAGCGGGTTAGGACCCGGGACAGGAGGCCGAGGGGCTGAAGCTTTCTTT. Complete variable domain (other parts from reference TRBV7-2 and TRBJ1-1): GAGVSQSPSNKVTEKGKDVELRCDPISGHTALYWYRQSLGQGLEFLIYFQGNSAPDKSGLPSDRFSAERTGGSVSTLTIQRTQQEDSAVYLCASSGLGPGTGGRGAEAFFGQGTRLTVV.